This T cell receptor (beta chain) emerged from a study of vaccination and CD4 T cells after COVID-19. The Oncomine TCR Beta short-read assay sequenced DNA from cultured CD4+ T cells. Each CDR3 protein gets one entry after TCRdb re-called the PCR reads with MiXCR. This table has over 10,000 distinct CDR3 sequences, 40% to 55% appearing once. This clonotype showed up just once. What it recognizes is unknown. Treatment given: approximately 9-day PBMC culture with coronavirus spike peptide pools or control peptides (ViraFEST assay). The germline V gene encodes CDR1 SGHNT and CDR2 YYREEE (reference sequence). The CDR3 contains 15 residues. V shed 4 bases, J shed 4 bases, and the junction held 9 bases outside the gene matches.

This clonotype was obtained from a human donor who had recovered from COVID-19. Sequencing was performed on CD4+ T cells from blood, cultured in vitro. The V call is TRBV5-4, the J call TRBJ2-3, with 7 bases lining up with TRBD1. The CDR3 region has the DNA TGTGCCAGCAGCCTGGCGACAGGGTTGGCAGATACGCAGTATTTT. As protein: CASSLATGLADTQYF.